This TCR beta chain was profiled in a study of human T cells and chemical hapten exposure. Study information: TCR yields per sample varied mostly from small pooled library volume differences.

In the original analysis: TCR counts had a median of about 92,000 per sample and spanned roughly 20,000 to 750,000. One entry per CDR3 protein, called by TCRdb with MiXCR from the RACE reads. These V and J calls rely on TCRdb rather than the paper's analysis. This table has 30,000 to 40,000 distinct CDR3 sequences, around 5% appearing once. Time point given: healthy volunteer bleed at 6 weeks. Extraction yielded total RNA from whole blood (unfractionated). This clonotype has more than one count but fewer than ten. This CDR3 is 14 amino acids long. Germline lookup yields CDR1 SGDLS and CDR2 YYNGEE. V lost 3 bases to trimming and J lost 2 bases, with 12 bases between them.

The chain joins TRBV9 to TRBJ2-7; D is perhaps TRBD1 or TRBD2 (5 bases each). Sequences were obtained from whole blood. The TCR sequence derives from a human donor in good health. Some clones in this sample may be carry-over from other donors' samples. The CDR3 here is CASSAWDATYEQYF. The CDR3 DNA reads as TGTGCCAGCAGCGCCTGGGACGCAACCTACGAGCAGTACTTC.